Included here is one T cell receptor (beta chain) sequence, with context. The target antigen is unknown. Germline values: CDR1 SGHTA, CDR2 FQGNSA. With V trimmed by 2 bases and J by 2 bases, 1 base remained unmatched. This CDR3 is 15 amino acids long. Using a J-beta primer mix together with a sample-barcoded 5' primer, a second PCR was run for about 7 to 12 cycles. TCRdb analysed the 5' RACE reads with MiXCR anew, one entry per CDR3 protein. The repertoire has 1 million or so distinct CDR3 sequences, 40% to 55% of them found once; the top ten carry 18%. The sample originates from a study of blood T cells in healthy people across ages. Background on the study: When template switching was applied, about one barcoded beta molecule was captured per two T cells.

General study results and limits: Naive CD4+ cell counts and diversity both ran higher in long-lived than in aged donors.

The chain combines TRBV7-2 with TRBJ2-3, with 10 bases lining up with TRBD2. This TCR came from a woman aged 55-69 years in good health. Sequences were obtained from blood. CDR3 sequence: CASSLTSGTTDTQYF. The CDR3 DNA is TGTGCCAGCAGCTTAACTAGCGGGACCACAGATACGCAGTATTTT.